The 21 T cell receptor beta chains below come from one sample, sequenced in a study of a mutant IDH1 vaccine in newly diagnosed glioma. Which antigens these TCRs recognize remains unknown. Time point described: week 11, during vaccination. Vaccination comprised doses that each held 300 ug of mutant IDH1 20-mer peptide, plus topical imiquimod. Libraries were prepared by immunoSEQ multiplex PCR; TCRdb keeps only in-frame clonotypes and omits some of them. This repertoire shows about 60,000 clones, roughly 80% found once; its top ten account for 3% to 4%. Sequencing was performed on PBMCs, taken from a glioma patient whose treatment included an IDH1 peptide vaccine. The receptors here all came from a man younger than 45 with glioma.

V usage is TRBV5-1 and J usage is TRBJ1-1, with D uncertain. The CDR3 extends over 12 amino acids. V lost 7 bases and J 1 base, leaving 8 bases between the germline ends. The germline V gene encodes CDR1 SGHRS and CDR2 YFSETQ. The CDR3 DNA reads TGCGCCAGCGGGGAAACGAACACTGAAGCTTTCTTT. Translated: CASGETNTEAFF.

The chain has TRBV5-1 and TRBJ2-1; D possibly corresponds to TRBD2 (6 bases). CDR3 size: 18 residues. CDR1 is SGHRS, CDR2 YFSETQ, per germline. Between the trimmed V and J ends, which lost 1 base and 5 bases, there was a span of 22 bases. The CDR3 DNA is TGCGCCAGCAGCTTGCCGAGCCCTAGCGCGAGACTCGACAATGAGCAGTTCTTC. The encoded protein is CASSLPSPSARLDNEQFF.

This chain joins TRBV2 and TRBJ1-5; TRBD1 agrees at 11 bases. Germline trimming cut 0 bases from V and 7 bases from J; bases unmatched to any gene: 5. The CDR3 covers 16 residues. Looked up from germline, CDR1 is SNHLY and CDR2 is FYNNEI. DNA of the CDR3: TGTGCCAGCAGTGAAGCGGGTTGGGACAGGGGGCAGCCCCAGCATTTT. This sequence encodes CASSEAGWDRGQPQHF.

In its sample, this clone was seen a few times. The chain is built from TRBV18 and TRBJ1-5; D uncertain. The CDR3 is 13 amino acids. The germline V gene encodes CDR1 KGHSH and CDR2 LQKENI. With 3 bases removed from V and 4 bases from J, the gap between germline ends came to 7 bases. CDR3 sequence (DNA): TGTGCCAGCTCACCTGGGGTAAATCAGCCCCAGCATTTT. Residues: CASSPGVNQPQHF.

V usage is TRBV7-2 and J usage is TRBJ2-2; D is unclear. This CDR3 comprises 15 residues. The V gene's germline CDR1 is SGHTA and CDR2 FQGNSA. The V end was cut by 2 bases, the J end by 0 bases, with 7 bases between. CDR3 sequence reads: CASSLQDANTGELFF. CDR3 nucleotides: TGTGCCAGCAGCTTACAAGACGCGAACACCGGGGAGCTGTTTTTT. The full variable domain, with the rest looked up from reference TRBV7-2 and TRBJ2-2, is GAGVSQSPSNKVTEKGKDVELRCDPISGHTALYWYRQSLGQGLEFLIYFQGNSAPDKSGLPSDRFSAERTGGSVSTLTIQRTQQEDSAVYLCASSLQDANTGELFFGEGSRLTVL.

This clone was recorded a few times. The rearrangement links TRBV5-6 to TRBJ2-7, with TRBD2 identical over 7 bases. Per germline, CDR1 SGHDT and CDR2 YYEEEE. The CDR3 is made up of 17 amino acids. The V and J ends lost 2 bases and 4 bases, in that order; junction bases with no gene match: 15. CDR3 DNA: TGTGCCAGCAGCTTTCAAATGGGAGGGAAGTCTAGGTACGAGCAGTACTTC. Its translation is CASSFQMGGKSRYEQYF.

The V gene is TRBV4-3, the J gene TRBJ1-1; D remains ambiguous. Germline CDR1 LGHNA, CDR2 YSLEER. The germline V and J ends were trimmed by 0 bases and 3 bases, with 11 bases remaining between them. The CDR3 totals 15 residues. CDR3 sequence reads: CASSQDSRPDTEAFF. The CDR3 DNA is TGCGCCAGCAGCCAAGATAGTCGTCCGGACACTGAAGCTTTCTTT.

The chain recombines TRBV4-2 with TRBJ2-3; D unclear. From germline, CDR1 is LGHNA and CDR2 YNFKEQ. This CDR3 has 16 residues. The germline V and J ends were trimmed by 0 bases and 4 bases, with 14 bases remaining between them. CDR3 protein: CASSQELPEPADTQYF. In DNA, the CDR3 is TGTGCCAGCAGCCAAGAACTCCCTGAGCCAGCAGATACGCAGTATTTT.

V and J are TRBV5-4 and TRBJ2-5; no reliable D call. CDR3 length: 13 residues. In germline, CDR1 is SGHNT, CDR2 YYREEE (reference sequence). V was pared by 5 bases and J by 0 bases, with 8 bases between. In nucleotides, the CDR3 is TGTGCCAGCAGTCGTGACTACCAAGAGACCCAGTACTTC. It yields the protein CASSRDYQETQYF.

The genes are TRBV7-2 and TRBJ1-1; unclear D gene. Germline CDR1 reads SGHTA; CDR2 reads FQGNSA. The CDR3 has 14 amino acids. With 5 bases removed from V and 8 bases from J, the gap between germline ends came to 18 bases. The CDR3, as DNA: TGTGCCAGCAGCCCCGATAGCCGGGCCCACGAAGCTTTCTTT. The encoded protein is CASSPDSRAHEAFF.

CDR3 sequence (DNA): TGTGCCGGACGACGCCTAGCAGGGAAAAGCACTGAAGCTTTCTTT. The encoded protein is CAGRRLAGKSTEAFF. V and J are TRBV28 and TRBJ1-1; D is possibly TRBD1 (5 bases). The ends were cut back, 11 bases at V and 4 bases at J, with 23 bases in the middle. The germline gives CDR1 MDHEN, CDR2 SYDVKM. The CDR3 covers 15 residues.

This sequence joins TRBV2 and TRBJ2-7; D unclear. This CDR3 has 11 amino acids. From germline, CDR1 is SNHLY and CDR2 FYNNEI. V was trimmed by 4 bases and J by 5 bases, leaving 6 bases between them. In nucleotides, the CDR3 is TGTGCCAGCAGTGTCGGTGACGAGCAGTACTTC. It specifies CASSVGDEQYF.

This clone has just a few counts. The chain carries TRBV11-1 and TRBJ2-2; D not certain. The V end was cut by 3 bases, the J end by 1 base, with 6 bases between. This CDR3 region has 14 residues. Germline values: CDR1 SGHAT, CDR2 FQDESV (reference sequence). DNA of the CDR3: TGTGCCAGCAGCTTTACGGAGAACACCGGGGAGCTGTTTTTT. Translated, it gives CASSFTENTGELFF.

As DNA, the CDR3 is TGCGCCAGCAGGGGGGTGGGCGAATACAATGAGCAGTTCTTC. Its translation is CASRGVGEYNEQFF. The J gene is TRBJ2-1, the V gene TRBV5-1; the D call may be TRBD1 or TRBD2 (5 bases each). CDR3 size: 14 residues. Between the trimmed V and J ends, which lost 5 bases and 4 bases, there was a span of 13 bases. The V gene's germline CDR1 is SGHRS and CDR2 YFSETQ. The full variable domain, in which reference TRBV5-1 and TRBJ2-1 provide the parts outside the CDR3, is KAGVTQTPRYLIKTRGQQVTLSCSPISGHRSVSWYQQTPGQGLQFLFEYFSETQRNKGNFPGRFSGRQFSNSRSEMNVSTLELGDSALYLCASRGVGEYNEQFFGPGTRLTVL.

By sample fraction, this clone is medium-sized. This chain connects TRBV19 to TRBJ1-5; D call uncertain. The CDR3 totals 14 residues. Trimming took 3 bases from V and 7 from J, leaving 13 bases between them. Germline V lookup: CDR1 LNHDA, CDR2 SQIVND (reference sequence). CDR3 sequence: CASSIVASGQPQHF. DNA for the CDR3: TGTGCCAGTAGTATTGTGGCCTCGGGACAGCCCCAGCATTTT. The full variable domain, rest sourced from reference TRBV19 and TRBJ1-5, is DGGITQSPKYLFRKEGQNVTLSCEQNLNHDAMYWYRQDPGQGLRLIYYSQIVNDFQKGDIAEGYSVSREKKESFPLTVTSAQKNPTAFYLCASSIVASGQPQHFGDGTRLSIL.

The chain uses TRBV30 and TRBJ2-3; perhaps D is TRBD1 or TRBD2 (6 bases each). This CDR3 comprises 14 residues. The V gene's germline CDR1 is GTSNPN and CDR2 SVGIG (reference sequence). The V and J ends lost 3 bases and 4 bases respectively, with 14 bases between them. CDR3 amino acids: CAWSQRGASDTQYF. The CDR3 region has the DNA TGTGCCTGGAGCCAAAGGGGGGCGTCAGATACGCAGTATTTT.

V and J are TRBV25-1 and TRBJ1-5; D possibly corresponds to TRBD1 (6 bases). Trimming took off 7 bases at V and 5 bases at J, with 12 bases between the two ends. Looked up from germline, CDR1 is MGHDK and CDR2 is SYGVNS. This CDR3 comprises 13 residues. The CDR3 loop is CASTGGPYQPQHF. CDR3 nucleotides: TGTGCCAGCACGGGGGGGCCTTATCAGCCCCAGCATTTT. Combining the CDR3 with reference TRBV25-1 and TRBJ1-5 gives the whole variable domain EADIYQTPRYLVIGTGKKITLECSQTMGHDKMYWYQQDPGMELHLIHYSYGVNSTEKGDLSSESTVSRIRTEHFPLTLESARPSHTSQYLCASTGGPYQPQHFGDGTRLSIL.

This chain links TRBV2 with TRBJ1-1; D gene uncertain. V was shortened by 3 bases and J by 4 bases, with 9 bases between the two germline ends. In germline, CDR1 is SNHLY, CDR2 FYNNEI. The CDR3 covers 13 residues. This CDR3 is CASSDKYGTEAFF. The CDR3 coding sequence is TGTGCCAGCAGTGATAAATACGGCACTGAAGCTTTCTTT.

V gene TRBV5-4 combines with J gene TRBJ2-7, with D possibly being TRBD1 (6 bases). Germline CDR1 reads SGHNT; CDR2 reads YYREEE (reference sequence). Trimming removed 1 base at V and 4 bases at J, with 12 bases between. The length of the CDR3 is 14 residues. The CDR3 DNA is TGTGCCAGCAGCTTGAGGTCGCAGGGGTACGAGCAGTACTTC. Encoded protein: CASSLRSQGYEQYF.

The chain joins TRBV7-8 to TRBJ1-1; D is uncertain. Per the germline V gene, CDR1 is SGHVS and CDR2 is FQNEAQ. Deletions cut 1 base from V and 8 bases from J, with 11 bases between. The length of the CDR3 is 13 residues. The CDR3 reads CASSLDRPGEAFF. The DNA for the CDR3 is TGTGCCAGCAGCTTAGATAGACCCGGCGAAGCTTTCTTT.

The genes are TRBV7-6 and TRBJ2-1; 9 nucleotides agree with TRBD2. This CDR3 is built from 14 residues. J gave up 9 bases and V 3 bases, and 6 bases lay outside the gene matches. Looked up from germline, CDR1 is SGHVS and CDR2 is FNYEAQ. CDR3 region: CASSFALAGTEQFF. CDR3 in DNA: TGTGCCAGCAGCTTTGCCCTAGCGGGAACTGAGCAGTTCTTC.